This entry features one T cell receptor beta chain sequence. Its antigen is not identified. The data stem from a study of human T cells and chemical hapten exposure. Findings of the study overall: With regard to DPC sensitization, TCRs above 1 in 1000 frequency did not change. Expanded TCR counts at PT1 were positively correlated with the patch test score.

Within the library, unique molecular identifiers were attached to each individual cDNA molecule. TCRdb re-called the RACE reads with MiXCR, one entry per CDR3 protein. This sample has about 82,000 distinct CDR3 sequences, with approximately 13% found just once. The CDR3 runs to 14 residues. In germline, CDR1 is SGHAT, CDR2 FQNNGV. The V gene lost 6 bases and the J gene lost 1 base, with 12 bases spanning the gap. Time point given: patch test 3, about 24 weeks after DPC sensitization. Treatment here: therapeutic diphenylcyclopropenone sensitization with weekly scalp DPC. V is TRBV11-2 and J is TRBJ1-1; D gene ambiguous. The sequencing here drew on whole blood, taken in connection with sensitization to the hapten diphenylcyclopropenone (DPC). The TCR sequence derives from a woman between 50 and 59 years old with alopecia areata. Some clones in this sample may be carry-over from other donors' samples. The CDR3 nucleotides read TGTGCCAGCAGTTACGGAGTTGGGAACACTGAAGCTTTCTTT. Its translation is CASSYGVGNTEAFF.